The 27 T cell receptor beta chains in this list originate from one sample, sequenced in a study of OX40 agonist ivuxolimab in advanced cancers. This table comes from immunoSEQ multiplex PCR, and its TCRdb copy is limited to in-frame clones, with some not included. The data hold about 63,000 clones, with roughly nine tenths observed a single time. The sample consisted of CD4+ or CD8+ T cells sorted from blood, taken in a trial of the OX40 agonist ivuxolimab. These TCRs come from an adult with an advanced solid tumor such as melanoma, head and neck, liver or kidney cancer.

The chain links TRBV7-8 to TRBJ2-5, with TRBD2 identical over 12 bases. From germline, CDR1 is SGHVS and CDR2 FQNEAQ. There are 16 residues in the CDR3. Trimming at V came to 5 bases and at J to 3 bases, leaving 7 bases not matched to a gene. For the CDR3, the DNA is TGTGCCAGCAGCCAATGGACTAGCGGGGCCAAAGAGACCCAGTACTTC. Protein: CASSQWTSGAKETQYF.

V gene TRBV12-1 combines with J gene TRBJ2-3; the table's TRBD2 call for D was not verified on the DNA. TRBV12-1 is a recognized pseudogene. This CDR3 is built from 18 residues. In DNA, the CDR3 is TGTGCCAGCAGCTTGGGAGGGGCAGTGGCGGGCGACACAGATACGCAGTATTTT. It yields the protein CASSLGGAVAGDTDTQYF.

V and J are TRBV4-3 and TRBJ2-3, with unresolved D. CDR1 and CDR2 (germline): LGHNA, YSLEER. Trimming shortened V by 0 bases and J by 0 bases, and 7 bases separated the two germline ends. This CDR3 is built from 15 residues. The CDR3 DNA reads TGCGCCAGCAGCCAAGACGAGGAAAGCACAGATACGCAGTATTTT. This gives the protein CASSQDEESTDTQYF.

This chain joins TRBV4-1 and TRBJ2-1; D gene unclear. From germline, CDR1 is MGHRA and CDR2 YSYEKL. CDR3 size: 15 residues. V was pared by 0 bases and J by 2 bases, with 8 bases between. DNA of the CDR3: TGCGCCAGCAGCCAAGACTCCGGGCCCTACAATGAGCAGTTCTTC. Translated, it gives CASSQDSGPYNEQFF.

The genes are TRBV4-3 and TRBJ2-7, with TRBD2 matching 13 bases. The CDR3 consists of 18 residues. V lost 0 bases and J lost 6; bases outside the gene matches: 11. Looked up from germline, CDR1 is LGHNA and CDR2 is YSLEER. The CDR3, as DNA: TGCGCCAGCAGCCAAGACTCTTTTGGACTAGCGGGAGTCGGCGAGCAGTACTTC. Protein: CASSQDSFGLAGVGEQYF.

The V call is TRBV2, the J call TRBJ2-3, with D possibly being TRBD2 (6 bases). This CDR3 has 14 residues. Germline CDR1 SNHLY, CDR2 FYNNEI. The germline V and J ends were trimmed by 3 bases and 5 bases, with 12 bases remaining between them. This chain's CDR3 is CASSDPPGEDTQYF. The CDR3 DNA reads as TGTGCCAGCAGTGATCCCCCGGGAGAAGATACGCAGTATTTT.

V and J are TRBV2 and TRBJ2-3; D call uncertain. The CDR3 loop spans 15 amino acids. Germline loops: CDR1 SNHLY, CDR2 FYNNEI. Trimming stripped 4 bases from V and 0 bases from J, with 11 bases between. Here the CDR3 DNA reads TGTGCCAGCAGTGTGAACAGCGTGAGCACAGATACGCAGTATTTT. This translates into CASSVNSVSTDTQYF.

The CDR3 loop reads CASSQDSGAMNTEAFF. CDR3 in DNA: TGTGCCAGCAGCCAAGACTCAGGGGCAATGAACACTGAAGCTTTCTTT. The chain combines TRBV4-2 with TRBJ1-1; D may be TRBD1 (6 bases). The CDR3 runs to 16 residues. The germline V gene has CDR1 LGHNA and CDR2 YNFKEQ. V lost 0 bases and J 0 bases, leaving 11 bases between the germline ends.

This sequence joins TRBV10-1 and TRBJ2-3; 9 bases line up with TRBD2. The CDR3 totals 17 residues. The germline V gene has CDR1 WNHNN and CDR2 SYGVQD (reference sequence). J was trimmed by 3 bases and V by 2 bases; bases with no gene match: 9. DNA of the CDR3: TGCGCCAGCAGTGAGGTTAGCGGGAGCCACGGGACAGATACGCAGTATTTT. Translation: CASSEVSGSHGTDTQYF.

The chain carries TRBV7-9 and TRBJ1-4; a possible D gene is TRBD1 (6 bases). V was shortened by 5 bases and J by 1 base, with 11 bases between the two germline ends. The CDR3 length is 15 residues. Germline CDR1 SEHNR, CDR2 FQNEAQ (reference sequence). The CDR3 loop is CASSKQGETNEKLFF. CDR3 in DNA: TGTGCCAGCAGCAAACAGGGAGAAACTAATGAAAAACTGTTTTTT.

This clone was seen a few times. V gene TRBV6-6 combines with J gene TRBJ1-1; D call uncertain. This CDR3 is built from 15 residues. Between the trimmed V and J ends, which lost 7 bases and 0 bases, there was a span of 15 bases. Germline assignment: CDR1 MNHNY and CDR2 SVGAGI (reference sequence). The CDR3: CASNIQDDMNTEAFF. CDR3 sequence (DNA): TGTGCCAGCAACATCCAGGACGACATGAACACTGAAGCTTTCTTT.

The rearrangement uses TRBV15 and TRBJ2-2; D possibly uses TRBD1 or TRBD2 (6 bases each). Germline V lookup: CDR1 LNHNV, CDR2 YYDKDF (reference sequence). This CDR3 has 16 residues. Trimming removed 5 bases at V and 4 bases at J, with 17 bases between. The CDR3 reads CATSGGGRGPTGELFF. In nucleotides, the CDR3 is TGTGCCACCAGCGGAGGGGGGCGCGGGCCCACCGGGGAGCTGTTTTTT.

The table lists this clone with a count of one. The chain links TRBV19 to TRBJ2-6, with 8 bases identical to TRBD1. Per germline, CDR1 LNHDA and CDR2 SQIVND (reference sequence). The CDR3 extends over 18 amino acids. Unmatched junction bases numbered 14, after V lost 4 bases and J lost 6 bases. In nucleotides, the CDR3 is TGTGCCAGTAGTACCGTTGGACAGGGAAGTAATGCGGCCAACGTCCTGACTTTC. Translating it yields CASSTVGQGSNAANVLTF.

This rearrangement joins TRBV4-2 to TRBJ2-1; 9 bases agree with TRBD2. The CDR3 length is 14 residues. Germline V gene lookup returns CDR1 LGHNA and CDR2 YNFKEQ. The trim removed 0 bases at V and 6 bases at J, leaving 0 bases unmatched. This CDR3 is CASSQELAGNEQFF. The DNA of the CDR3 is TGTGCCAGCAGCCAAGAACTAGCGGGCAATGAGCAGTTCTTC.

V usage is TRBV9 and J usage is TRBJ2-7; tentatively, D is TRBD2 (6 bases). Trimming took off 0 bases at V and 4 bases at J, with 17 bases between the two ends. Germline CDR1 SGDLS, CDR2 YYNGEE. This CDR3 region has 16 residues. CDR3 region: CASSVAPNAGIYEQYF. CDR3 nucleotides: TGTGCCAGCAGCGTAGCTCCAAATGCGGGAATTTACGAGCAGTACTTC.

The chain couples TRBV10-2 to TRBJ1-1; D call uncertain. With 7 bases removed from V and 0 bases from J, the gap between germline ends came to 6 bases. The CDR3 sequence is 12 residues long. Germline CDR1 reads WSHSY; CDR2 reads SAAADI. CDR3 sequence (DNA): TGCGCCAGCACGGGAGTGAACACTGAAGCTTTCTTT. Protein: CASTGVNTEAFF.

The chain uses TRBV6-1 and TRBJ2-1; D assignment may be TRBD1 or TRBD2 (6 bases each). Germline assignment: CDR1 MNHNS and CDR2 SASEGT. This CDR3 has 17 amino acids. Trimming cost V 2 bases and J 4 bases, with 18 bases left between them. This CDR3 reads CASSELIGGGRYNEQFF. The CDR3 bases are TGTGCCAGCAGTGAATTGATAGGTGGGGGGCGGTACAATGAGCAGTTCTTC.

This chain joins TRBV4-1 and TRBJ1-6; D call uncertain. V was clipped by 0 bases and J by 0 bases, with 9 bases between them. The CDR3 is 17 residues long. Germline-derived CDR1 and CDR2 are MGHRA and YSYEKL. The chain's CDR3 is CASSQEVPSSYNSPLHF. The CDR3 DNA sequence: TGCGCCAGCAGCCAAGAAGTTCCTAGCTCCTATAATTCACCCCTCCACTTT.

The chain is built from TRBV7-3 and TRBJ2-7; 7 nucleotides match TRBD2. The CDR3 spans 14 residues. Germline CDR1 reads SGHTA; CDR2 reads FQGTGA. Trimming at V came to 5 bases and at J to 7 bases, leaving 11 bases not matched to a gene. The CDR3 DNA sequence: TGTGCCAGCAGCCTACTGGGGGGGACTGAAGAGCAGTACTTC. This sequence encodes CASSLLGGTEEQYF.

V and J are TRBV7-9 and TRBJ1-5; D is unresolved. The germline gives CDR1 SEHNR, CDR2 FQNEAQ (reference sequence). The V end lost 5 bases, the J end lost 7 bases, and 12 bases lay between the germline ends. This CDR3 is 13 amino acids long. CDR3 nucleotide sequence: TGTGCCAGCAGCAAACCCGGCGGACAGCCCCAGCATTTT. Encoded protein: CASSKPGGQPQHF.

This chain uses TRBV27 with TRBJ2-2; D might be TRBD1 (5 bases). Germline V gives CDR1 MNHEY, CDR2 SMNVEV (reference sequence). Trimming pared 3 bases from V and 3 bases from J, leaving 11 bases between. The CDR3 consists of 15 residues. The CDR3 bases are TGTGCCAGCAGTTTCGTAGGGGCGTACACCGGGGAGCTGTTTTTT. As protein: CASSFVGAYTGELFF.

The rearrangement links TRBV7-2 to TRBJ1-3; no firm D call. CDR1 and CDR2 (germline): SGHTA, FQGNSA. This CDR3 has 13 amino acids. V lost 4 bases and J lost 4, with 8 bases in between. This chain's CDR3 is CASSYLSGNTIYF. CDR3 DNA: TGTGCCAGCAGCTATTTGTCCGGAAACACCATATATTTT.

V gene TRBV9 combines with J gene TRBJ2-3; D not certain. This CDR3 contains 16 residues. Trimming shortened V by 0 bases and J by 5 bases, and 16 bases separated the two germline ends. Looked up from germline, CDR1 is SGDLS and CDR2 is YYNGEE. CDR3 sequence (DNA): TGTGCCAGCAGCGTAGAGGGCGCGGCGGAAAAAGATACGCAGTATTTT. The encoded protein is CASSVEGAAEKDTQYF.

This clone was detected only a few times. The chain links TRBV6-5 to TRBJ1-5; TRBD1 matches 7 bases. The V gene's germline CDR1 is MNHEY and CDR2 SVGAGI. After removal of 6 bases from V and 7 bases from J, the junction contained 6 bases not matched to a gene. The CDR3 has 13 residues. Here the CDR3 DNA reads TGTGCCAGCAGCCAGGGAGGGGGCCAGCCCCAGCATTTT. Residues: CASSQGGGQPQHF.

DNA for the CDR3: TGTGCCAGCAGGGGACTAGCGGACTACGAGCAGTACTTC. As protein: CASRGLADYEQYF. The chain links TRBV14 to TRBJ2-7, with 11 bases identical to TRBD2. CDR3 length: 13 amino acids. Per the germline V gene, CDR1 is SGHDN and CDR2 is FVKESK. V was clipped by 6 bases and J by 3 bases; unmatched bases: 1.

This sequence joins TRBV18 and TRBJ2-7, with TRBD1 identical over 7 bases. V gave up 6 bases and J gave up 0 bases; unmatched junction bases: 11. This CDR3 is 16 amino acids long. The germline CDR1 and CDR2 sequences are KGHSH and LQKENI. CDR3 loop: CASSVGSDRSSYEQYF. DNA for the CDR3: TGTGCCAGCTCTGTGGGGTCGGACAGGAGCTCCTACGAGCAGTACTTC.

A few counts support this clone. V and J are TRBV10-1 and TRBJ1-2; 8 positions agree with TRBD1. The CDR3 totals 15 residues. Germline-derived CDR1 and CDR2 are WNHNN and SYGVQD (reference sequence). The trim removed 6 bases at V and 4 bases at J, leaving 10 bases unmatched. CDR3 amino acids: CASSPDRGGLYGYTF. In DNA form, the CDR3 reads TGCGCCAGCAGCCCAGACAGGGGTGGTCTCTATGGCTACACCTTC.